This T cell receptor beta chain was profiled in a study of T cell responses to AZD1222 COVID-19 vaccine. About this clone: What it recognizes is unknown.

Here immunoSEQ multiplex PCR was the method, and the copy in TCRdb shows in-frame clones only, minus some. The sample shows tens of thousands of clones, around 82% of them seen only once. Notes on the study in general: Along spike, vaccine-associated CD4 TCRs were found throughout, with dominance at 160-218 and 743-854. Repertoires were collected only later (after the peak T cell response had occurred). Spike-specific TCR repertoires showed rising breadth and depth after two AZD1222 doses.

The sample consisted of peripheral blood, taken 28 days after the second AZD1222 dose. This TCR was recovered from an adult who received the AZD1222 COVID-19 vaccine.

The CDR3 spells CASSLVGTRAGETQYF. CDR3 coding DNA: TGTGCCAGCAGCTTAGTAGGGACCAGGGCGGGAGAGACCCAGTACTTC. The chain has TRBV7-2 and TRBJ2-5; D may be TRBD1 or TRBD2 (5 bases each). Per the germline V gene, CDR1 is SGHTA and CDR2 is FQGNSA. The V end lost 1 base, the J end lost 4 bases, and 16 bases lay between the germline ends. There are 16 residues in the CDR3.